This TCR beta chain was sequenced during a study of blood T cell repertoires in COVID-19. Looking at the study overall: Spain, Italy and the United States supplied samples that represented acute and convalescent COVID-19. Nucleic acid was either cDNA or gDNA, and it came from T cells, B-cell-depleted T cells, or PBMCs.

Trimming took off 2 bases at V and 2 bases at J, with 10 bases between the two ends. Germline values: CDR1 SGHVS, CDR2 FQNEAQ. The CDR3 totals 15 residues. The data were produced by immunoSEQ multiplex PCR, yet TCRdb's version contains in-frame clones alone and is incomplete. Counted here are roughly 190,000 clones, about 86% occurring once; the ten biggest clones make up roughly 14%. The source is a man between 25 and 39 years old with active or convalescent COVID-19. This chain connects TRBV7-8 to TRBJ1-5; D gene unclear. The sequencing sample was made of peripheral blood. CDR3 loop: CASSLSSVGNQPQHF. CDR3 DNA sequence: TGTGCCAGCAGCTTAAGCAGCGTTGGCAATCAGCCCCAGCATTTT.